The 20 T cell receptor beta chains in this list originate from one sample, sequenced in a study of cytomegalovirus exposure and HLA in healthy donors. The study ran its PCR with 60 Vbeta and 13 Jbeta primers. The data were produced by immunoSEQ multiplex PCR, yet TCRdb's version contains in-frame clones alone and is incomplete. The data hold about 160,000 clones, with approximately 80% observed a single time. Sequenced: PBMCs. These receptor sequences come from a young man in good health and CMV-seronegative.

This chain uses TRBV18 with TRBJ1-1, with D perhaps TRBD1 (6 bases). Trimming took 3 bases from V and 1 from J, leaving 15 bases between them. Per the germline V gene, CDR1 is KGHSH and CDR2 is LQKENI. This CDR3 has 16 residues. CDR3 nucleotides: TGTGCCAGCTCACCGGGGGCGGGGGTAAAGAACACTGAAGCTTTCTTT. Its translation is CASSPGAGVKNTEAFF.

The chain carries TRBV5-6 and TRBJ2-1; tentatively, D is TRBD1 (6 bases). The length of the CDR3 is 12 residues. V was clipped by 2 bases and J by 10 bases, with 10 bases between them. The germline V gene has CDR1 SGHDT and CDR2 YYEEEE. CDR3 coding DNA: TGTGCCAGCAGCTTACAGGGTGGCGAGCAGTTCTTC. Its protein product is CASSLQGGEQFF.

The chain employs TRBV6-5 and TRBJ1-2, with D tentatively TRBD1 (5 bases). The CDR3 contains 14 residues. V was cut by 5 bases and J by 6 bases, with 16 bases left in between. CDR1 and CDR2 (germline): MNHEY, SVGAGI. The CDR3 is CASSQGGRGNGYTF. The CDR3 coding sequence is TGTGCCAGCAGTCAAGGTGGAAGGGGTAATGGCTACACCTTC.

The chain employs TRBV5-1 and TRBJ2-2; no reliable D call. V was clipped by 6 bases and J by 3 bases, with 3 bases between them. The CDR3 is made up of 11 amino acids. Germline CDR1 reads SGHRS; CDR2 reads YFSETQ. The CDR3 here is CASTDTGELFF. The CDR3, as DNA: TGCGCCAGCACCGACACCGGGGAGCTGTTTTTT.

This clone was counted a few times. The chain has TRBV9 and TRBJ1-1, with no clear D. Trimming left V 0 bases short and J 1 base short, with 7 bases between. Germline lookup yields CDR1 SGDLS and CDR2 YYNGEE. The CDR3 runs to 14 residues. CDR3 nucleotide sequence: TGTGCCAGCAGCGTAGTCCAGGCGAACACTGAAGCTTTCTTT. Translated: CASSVVQANTEAFF.

V is TRBV10-1 and J is TRBJ2-5; a possible D gene is TRBD2 (6 bases). Germline CDR1 is WNHNN and CDR2 is SYGVQD (reference sequence). This CDR3 has 14 amino acids. The ends were cut back, 3 bases at V and 5 bases at J, with 13 bases in the middle. The CDR3 sequence is CASSDPGRGETQYF. The CDR3 bases are TGCGCCAGCAGTGATCCCGGGAGAGGCGAGACCCAGTACTTC.

Remarks on this clone: Compared with germline, one end of the junction differs, possibly owing to a read error. The gene calls are TRBV30 and TRBJ2-1; 7 positions match TRBD2. The CDR3 has 11 amino acids. Germline V CDR1 and CDR2: GTSNPN, SVGIG (reference sequence). The CDR3 bases are TGTGCCTGGCAATCTGGCGGGAGCGGGCTCTTC. Translated: CAWQSGGSGLF.

The rearrangement links TRBV7-9 to TRBJ2-2, with D perhaps TRBD1 (5 bases). Germline-derived CDR1 and CDR2 are SEHNR and FQNEAQ (reference sequence). V lost 1 base, J lost 9 bases, and 15 bases lay in between. The CDR3 length is 15 residues. CDR3 amino acids: CASSLVRAGSRELFF. The CDR3 DNA follows: TGTGCCAGCAGCTTAGTTCGGGCAGGGTCCAGGGAGCTGTTTTTT.

The V and J genes are TRBV6-5 and TRBJ1-1; a weak D match, TRBD1 (5 bases). This CDR3 region has 12 residues. Germline V CDR1 and CDR2: MNHEY, SVGAGI. V lost 5 bases and J lost 5, with 9 bases in between. Here the CDR3 DNA reads TGTGCCAGCAGTCCCCAGGGAACTGAAGCTTTCTTT. This encodes CASSPQGTEAFF.

This clone was seen only a few times. CDR3 in amino acids: CASSSRILAGGNTGELFF. CDR3 nucleotide sequence: TGTGCCAGCAGCTCGCGTATACTAGCGGGAGGCAACACCGGGGAGCTGTTTTTT. This chain joins TRBV7-9 and TRBJ2-2, with 12 bases lining up with TRBD2. V lost 4 bases and J lost 2; bases outside the gene matches: 8. CDR3 size: 18 residues. CDR1 and CDR2 from the germline V gene are SEHNR and FQNEAQ (reference sequence).

This clone was observed a few times. This chain connects TRBV19 to TRBJ1-1; 7 bases map to TRBD1. The ends lost 4 bases at V and 5 bases at J; junction bases unmatched: 7. The CDR3 has 14 residues. In germline, CDR1 is LNHDA, CDR2 SQIVND (reference sequence). DNA of the CDR3: TGTGCCAGTAGTAAGGACAGGAGGGGGACTGAAGCTTTCTTT. Its translation: CASSKDRRGTEAFF.

There are a few counts of this clone. This chain uses TRBV28 with TRBJ1-5; 8 nucleotides agree with TRBD1. The V gene end was trimmed by 6 bases and the J gene end by 4 bases; junction bases not matched to a gene: 8. The CDR3 spans 15 residues. The germline gives CDR1 MDHEN, CDR2 SYDVKM. CDR3 residues: CASSFRQGRNQPQHF. The CDR3 DNA follows: TGTGCCAGCAGCTTCAGACAGGGGAGGAATCAGCCCCAGCATTTT.

The chain has TRBV7-2 and TRBJ1-5; 10 nucleotides agree with TRBD1. The CDR3 consists of 16 residues. J gave up 5 bases and V 5 bases, and 9 bases lay outside the gene matches. Per germline, CDR1 SGHTA and CDR2 FQGNSA. The CDR3 coding sequence is TGTGCCAGCAGCCCTACTGGGACAGGGGTTCATCAGCCCCAGCATTTT. The encoded protein is CASSPTGTGVHQPQHF. Supplemented by reference TRBV7-2 and TRBJ1-5, the full variable domain reads GAGVSQSPSNKVTEKGKDVELRCDPISGHTALYWYRQSLGQGLEFLIYFQGNSAPDKSGLPSDRFSAERTGGSVSTLTIQRTQQEDSAVYLCASSPTGTGVHQPQHFGDGTRLSIL.

The chain employs TRBV28 and TRBJ1-6; D is perhaps TRBD1 (5 bases). Trimming cost V 5 bases and J 3 bases, with 8 bases left between them. Germline CDR1 and CDR2: MDHEN and SYDVKM. There are 14 residues in the CDR3. The CDR3 is CASSGANYNSPLHF. For the CDR3, the DNA is TGTGCCAGCAGTGGGGCTAACTATAATTCACCCCTCCACTTT.

The chain employs TRBV27 and TRBJ2-6; D unresolved. Germline V gene data show CDR1 as MNHEY and CDR2 as SMNVEV (reference sequence). The CDR3 has 15 amino acids. The V gene lost 4 bases and the J gene lost 4 bases, with 11 bases spanning the gap. The chain's CDR3 is CASSSPQFGANVLTF. CDR3 DNA: TGTGCCAGCAGTTCCCCCCAGTTCGGGGCCAACGTCCTGACTTTC.

The chain employs TRBV7-9 and TRBJ1-1, with D unresolved. The CDR3 loop spans 12 amino acids. V was clipped by 8 bases and J by 1 base, with 8 bases between them. CDR1 and CDR2 from the germline V gene are SEHNR and FQNEAQ (reference sequence). In nucleotides, the CDR3 is TGTGCCAGCCAACAGAGGAACACTGAAGCTTTCTTT. This codes for CASQQRNTEAFF.

The V and J genes are TRBV5-1 and TRBJ1-6; the D gene is possibly TRBD1 (5 bases). Germline lookup yields CDR1 SGHRS and CDR2 YFSETQ. The germline V and J ends were trimmed by 4 bases and 7 bases, with 15 bases remaining between them. The CDR3 length is 15 residues. This chain's CDR3 is CASSLRGGLNSPLHF. As DNA, the CDR3 is TGCGCCAGCAGCCTTAGGGGAGGGCTGAATTCACCCCTCCACTTT.

This clone was counted only a few times. This rearrangement joins TRBV10-3 to TRBJ2-3, with 9 bases fitting TRBD2. CDR1 ENHRY and CDR2 SYGVKD come from the germline V gene. V was pared by 4 bases and J by 6 bases, with 8 bases of the junction left unmatched. This CDR3 has 15 residues. The CDR3 DNA sequence: TGTGCCATCAGTGTTTCTAGCGGGATTGCGGATACGCAGTATTTT. Protein product: CAISVSSGIADTQYF.

As for this clone: Other DNA sequences in the sample encode the same CDR3. The V and J genes are TRBV5-8 and TRBJ2-3, with TRBD2 matching over 15 bases. The CDR3 has 18 residues. Unmatched junction bases numbered 5, after V lost 3 bases and J lost 0 bases. Germline values: CDR1 SGHTS, CDR2 YDEGEE. This CDR3 reads CASSSGTSGGLSTDTQYF. The DNA of the CDR3 is TGTGCCAGCAGCTCAGGGACTAGCGGGGGGCTTAGCACAGATACGCAGTATTTT. Variable domain in full (rest from reference TRBV5-8 and TRBJ2-3): EAGVTQSPTHLIKTRGQQATLRCSPISGHTSVYWYQQALGLGLQFLLWYDEGEERNRGNFPPRFSGRQFPNYSSELNVNALELEDSALYLCASSSGTSGGLSTDTQYFGPGTRLTVL.

This chain links TRBV15 with TRBJ1-1; D is undetermined. V lost 0 bases, J lost 8 bases, and 16 bases lay in between. The V gene's germline CDR1 is LNHNV and CDR2 YYDKDF (reference sequence). This CDR3 region has 15 residues. CDR3 DNA sequence: TGTGCCACCAGCAGAGAAAGAGGAGGTAGTCGGGAAGCTTTCTTT. This translates into CATSRERGGSREAFF.